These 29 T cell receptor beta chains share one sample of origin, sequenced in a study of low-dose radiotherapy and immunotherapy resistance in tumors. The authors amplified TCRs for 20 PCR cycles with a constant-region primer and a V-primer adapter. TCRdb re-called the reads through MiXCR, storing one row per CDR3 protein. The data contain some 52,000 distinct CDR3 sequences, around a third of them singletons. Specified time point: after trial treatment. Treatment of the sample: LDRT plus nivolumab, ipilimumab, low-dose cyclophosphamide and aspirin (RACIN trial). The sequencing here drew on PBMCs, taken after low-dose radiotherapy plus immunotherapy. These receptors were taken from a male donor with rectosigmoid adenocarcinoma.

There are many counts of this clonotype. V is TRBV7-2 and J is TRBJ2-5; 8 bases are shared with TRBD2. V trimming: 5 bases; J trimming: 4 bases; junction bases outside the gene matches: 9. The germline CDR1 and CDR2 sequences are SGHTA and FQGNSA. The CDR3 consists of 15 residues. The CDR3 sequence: CASSGGGGRLETQYF. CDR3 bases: TGTGCCAGCAGCGGGGGCGGGGGGCGCCTAGAGACCCAGTACTTC.

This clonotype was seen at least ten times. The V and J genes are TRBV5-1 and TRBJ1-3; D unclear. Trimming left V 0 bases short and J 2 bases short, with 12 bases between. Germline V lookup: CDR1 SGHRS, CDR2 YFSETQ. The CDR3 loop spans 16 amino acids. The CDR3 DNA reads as TGCGCCAGCAGCTTGGATATATCAGGACCTGGAAACACCATATATTTT. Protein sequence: CASSLDISGPGNTIYF.

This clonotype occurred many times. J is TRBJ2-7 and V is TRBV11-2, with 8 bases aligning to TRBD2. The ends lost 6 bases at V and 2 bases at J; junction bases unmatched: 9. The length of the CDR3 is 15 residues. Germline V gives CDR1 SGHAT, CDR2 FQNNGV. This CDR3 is CASSRQPGGTYEQYF. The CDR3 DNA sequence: TGTGCCAGCAGTCGCCAACCGGGGGGGACCTACGAGCAGTACTTC.

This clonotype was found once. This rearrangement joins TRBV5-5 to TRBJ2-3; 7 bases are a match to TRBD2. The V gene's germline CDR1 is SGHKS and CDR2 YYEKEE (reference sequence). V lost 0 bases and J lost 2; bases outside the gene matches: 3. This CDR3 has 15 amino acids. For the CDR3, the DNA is TGTGCCAGCAGCTTGGGGCTAGCGGCCACAGATACGCAGTATTTT. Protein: CASSLGLAATDTQYF.

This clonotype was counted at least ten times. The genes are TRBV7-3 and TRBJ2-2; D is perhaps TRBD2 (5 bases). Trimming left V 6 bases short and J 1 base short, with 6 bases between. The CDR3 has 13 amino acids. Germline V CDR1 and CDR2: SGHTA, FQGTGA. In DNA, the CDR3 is TGTGCCAGCAGAGAGGGGAACACCGGGGAGCTGTTTTTT. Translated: CASREGNTGELFF. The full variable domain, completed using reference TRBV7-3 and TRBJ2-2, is GAGVSQTPSNKVTEKGKYVELRCDPISGHTALYWYRQSLGQGPEFLIYFQGTGAADDSGLPNDRFFAVRPEGSVSTLKIQRTERGDSAVYLCASREGNTGELFFGEGSRLTVL.

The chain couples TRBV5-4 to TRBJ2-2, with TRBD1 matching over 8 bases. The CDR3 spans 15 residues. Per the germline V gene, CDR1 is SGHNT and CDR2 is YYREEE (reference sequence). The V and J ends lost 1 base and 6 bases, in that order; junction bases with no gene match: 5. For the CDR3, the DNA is TGTGCCAGCAGCTTGCCCGCAGGGGGCGCCGGGGAGCTGTTTTTT. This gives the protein CASSLPAGGAGELFF.

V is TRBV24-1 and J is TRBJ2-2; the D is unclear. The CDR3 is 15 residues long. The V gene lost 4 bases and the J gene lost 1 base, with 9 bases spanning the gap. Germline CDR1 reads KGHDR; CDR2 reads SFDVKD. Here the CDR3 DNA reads TGTGCCACCAGTGAACCTAGACAGAACACCGGGGAGCTGTTTTTT. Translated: CATSEPRQNTGELFF.

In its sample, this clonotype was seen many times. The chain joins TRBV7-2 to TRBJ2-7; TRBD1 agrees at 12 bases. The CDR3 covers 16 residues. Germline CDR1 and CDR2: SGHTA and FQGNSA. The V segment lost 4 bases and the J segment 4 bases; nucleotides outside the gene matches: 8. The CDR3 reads CASSSPGQGAIYEQYF. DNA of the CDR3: TGTGCCAGCAGCTCCCCGGGACAGGGGGCAATATACGAGCAGTACTTC.

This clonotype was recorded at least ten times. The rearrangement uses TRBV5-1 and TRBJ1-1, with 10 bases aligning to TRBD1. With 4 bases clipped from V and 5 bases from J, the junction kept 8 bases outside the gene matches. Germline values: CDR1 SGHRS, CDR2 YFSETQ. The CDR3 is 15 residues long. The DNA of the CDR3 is TGCGCCAGCAGCACCGAGGGACAGGGGAGTACTGAAGCTTTCTTT. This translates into CASSTEGQGSTEAFF.

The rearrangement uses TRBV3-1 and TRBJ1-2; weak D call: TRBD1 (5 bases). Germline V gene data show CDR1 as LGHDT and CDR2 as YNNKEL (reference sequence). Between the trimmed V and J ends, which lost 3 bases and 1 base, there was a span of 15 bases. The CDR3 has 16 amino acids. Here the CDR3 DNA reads TGTGCCAGCAGCCACACAAAGACAGCCCTTAACTATGGCTACACCTTC. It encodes CASSHTKTALNYGYTF. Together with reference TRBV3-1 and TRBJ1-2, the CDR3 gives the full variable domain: DTAVSQTPKYLVTQMGNDKSIKCEQNLGHDTMYWYKQDSKKFLKIMFSYNNKELIINETVPNRFSPKSPDKAHLNLHINSLELGDSAVYFCASSHTKTALNYGYTFGSGTRLTVV.

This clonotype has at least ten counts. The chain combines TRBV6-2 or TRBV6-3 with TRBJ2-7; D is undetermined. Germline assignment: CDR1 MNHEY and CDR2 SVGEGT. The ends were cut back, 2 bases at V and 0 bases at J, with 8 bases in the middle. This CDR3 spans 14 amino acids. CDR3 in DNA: TGTGCCAGCAGTTACGGGCAGGACTCCTACGAGCAGTACTTC. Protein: CASSYGQDSYEQYF.

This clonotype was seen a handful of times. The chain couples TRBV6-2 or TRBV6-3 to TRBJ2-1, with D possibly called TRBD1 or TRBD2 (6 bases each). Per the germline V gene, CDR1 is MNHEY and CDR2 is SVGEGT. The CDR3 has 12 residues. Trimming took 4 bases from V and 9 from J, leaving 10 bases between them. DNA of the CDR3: TGTGCCAGCAGTTTTGGGGGGCTTGAGCAGTTCTTC. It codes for CASSFGGLEQFF.

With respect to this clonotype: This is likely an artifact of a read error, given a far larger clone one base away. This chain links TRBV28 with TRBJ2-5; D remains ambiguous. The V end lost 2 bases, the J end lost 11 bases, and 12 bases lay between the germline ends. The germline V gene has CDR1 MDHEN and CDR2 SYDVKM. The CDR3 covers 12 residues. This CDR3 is CASSLMWVEQYF. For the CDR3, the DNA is TGTGCCAGCAGTTTAATGTGGGTTGAGCAGTACTTC.

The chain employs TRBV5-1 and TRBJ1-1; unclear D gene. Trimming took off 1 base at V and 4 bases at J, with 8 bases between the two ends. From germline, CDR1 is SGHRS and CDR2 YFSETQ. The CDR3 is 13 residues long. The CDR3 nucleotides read TGCGCCAGCAGCTTGCACAGCGGCACTGAAGCTTTCTTT. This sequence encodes CASSLHSGTEAFF. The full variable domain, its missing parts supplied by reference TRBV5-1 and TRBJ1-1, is KAGVTQTPRYLIKTRGQQVTLSCSPISGHRSVSWYQQTPGQGLQFLFEYFSETQRNKGNFPGRFSGRQFSNSRSEMNVSTLELGDSALYLCASSLHSGTEAFFGQGTRLTVV.

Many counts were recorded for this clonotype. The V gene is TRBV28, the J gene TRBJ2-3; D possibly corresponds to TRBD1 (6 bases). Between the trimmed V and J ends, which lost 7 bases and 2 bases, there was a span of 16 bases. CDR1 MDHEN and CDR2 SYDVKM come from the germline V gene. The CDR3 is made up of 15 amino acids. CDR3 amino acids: CASTPYRVNTDTQYF. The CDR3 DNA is TGTGCCAGCACGCCTTACAGGGTAAACACAGATACGCAGTATTTT.

For the CDR3, the DNA is TGTGCCAGCAGCTACACGACGAACACTGAAGCTTTCTTT. Its translation: CASSYTTNTEAFF. The chain combines TRBV7-2 with TRBJ1-1; D uncertain. Per the germline V gene, CDR1 is SGHTA and CDR2 is FQGNSA. This CDR3 comprises 13 residues. V gave up 4 bases and J gave up 1 base, with 7 bases separating them.

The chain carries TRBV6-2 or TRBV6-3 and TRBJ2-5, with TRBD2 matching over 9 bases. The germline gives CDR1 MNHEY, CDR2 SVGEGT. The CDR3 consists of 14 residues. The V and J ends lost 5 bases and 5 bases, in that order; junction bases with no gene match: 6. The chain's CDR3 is CASSTRTSAETQYF. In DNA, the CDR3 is TGTGCCAGCAGTACCCGGACTAGCGCGGAGACCCAGTACTTC.

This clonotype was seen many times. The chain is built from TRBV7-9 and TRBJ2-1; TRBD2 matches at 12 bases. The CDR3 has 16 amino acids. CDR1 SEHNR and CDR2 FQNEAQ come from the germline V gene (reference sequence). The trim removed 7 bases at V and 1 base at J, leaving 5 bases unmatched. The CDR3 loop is CASTPTSGSSYNEQFF. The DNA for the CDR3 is TGTGCCAGCACGCCGACTAGCGGGAGTTCCTACAATGAGCAGTTCTTC.

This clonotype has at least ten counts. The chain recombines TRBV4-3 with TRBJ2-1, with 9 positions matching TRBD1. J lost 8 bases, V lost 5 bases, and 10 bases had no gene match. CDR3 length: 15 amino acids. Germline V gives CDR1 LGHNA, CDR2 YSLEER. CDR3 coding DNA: TGCGCCAGCAGCTTGAGGACAGGGGAAATCTATGAGCAGTTCTTC. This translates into CASSLRTGEIYEQFF.

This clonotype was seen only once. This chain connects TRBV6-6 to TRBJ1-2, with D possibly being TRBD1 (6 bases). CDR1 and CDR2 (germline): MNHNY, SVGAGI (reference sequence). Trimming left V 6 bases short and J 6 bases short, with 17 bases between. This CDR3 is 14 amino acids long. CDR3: CASSLQGGVDGYTF. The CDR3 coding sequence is TGTGCCAGCAGCTTACAGGGAGGGGTTGATGGCTACACCTTC.

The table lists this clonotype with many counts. The CDR3: CSARAGGTDTQYF. The CDR3 DNA is TGCAGTGCTAGGGCGGGGGGGACAGATACGCAGTATTTT. The chain carries TRBV20-1 and TRBJ2-3; 9 bases are shared with TRBD2. J lost 3 bases, V lost 3 bases, and 1 base had no gene match. CDR1 is DFQATT and CDR2 is SNEGSKA in the germline V gene (reference sequence). CDR3 length equals 13 residues.

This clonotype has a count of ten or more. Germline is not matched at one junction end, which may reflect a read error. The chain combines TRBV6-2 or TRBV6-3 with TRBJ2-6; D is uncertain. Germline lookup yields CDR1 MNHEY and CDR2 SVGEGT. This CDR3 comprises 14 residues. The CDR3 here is CVSSRGPGANVLTF. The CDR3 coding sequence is TGTGTCAGCTCACGTGGACCTGGGGCCAACGTCCTGACTTTC.

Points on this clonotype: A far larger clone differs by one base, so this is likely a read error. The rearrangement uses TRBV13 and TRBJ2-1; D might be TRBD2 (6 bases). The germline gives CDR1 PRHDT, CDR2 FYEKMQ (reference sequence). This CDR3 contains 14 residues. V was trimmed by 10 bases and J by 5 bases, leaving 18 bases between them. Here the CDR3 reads CAIGRLEGHNEQFF. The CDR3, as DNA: TGTGCCATCGGCAGACTAGAGGGGCACAATGAGCAGTTCTTC.

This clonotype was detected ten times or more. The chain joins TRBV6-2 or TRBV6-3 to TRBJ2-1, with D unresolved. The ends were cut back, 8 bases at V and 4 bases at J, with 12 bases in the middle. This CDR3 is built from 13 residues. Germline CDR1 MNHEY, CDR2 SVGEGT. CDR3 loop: CASSASVYNEQFF. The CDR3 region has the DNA TGTGCCAGCTCCGCCAGCGTGTACAATGAGCAGTTCTTC.

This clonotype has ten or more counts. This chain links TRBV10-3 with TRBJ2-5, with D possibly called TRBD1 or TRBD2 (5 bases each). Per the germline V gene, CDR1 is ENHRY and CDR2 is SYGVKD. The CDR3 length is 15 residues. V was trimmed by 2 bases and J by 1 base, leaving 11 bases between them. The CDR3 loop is CAISEQLGVQETQYF. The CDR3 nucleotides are TGTGCCATCAGTGAGCAGTTGGGGGTCCAAGAGACCCAGTACTTC.

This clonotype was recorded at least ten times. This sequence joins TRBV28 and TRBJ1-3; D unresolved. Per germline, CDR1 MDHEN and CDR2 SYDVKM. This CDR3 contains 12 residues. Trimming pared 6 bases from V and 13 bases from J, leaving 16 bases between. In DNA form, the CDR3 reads TGTGCCAGCAGCGTCCGAAACGGCAATATATATTTT. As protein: CASSVRNGNIYF.

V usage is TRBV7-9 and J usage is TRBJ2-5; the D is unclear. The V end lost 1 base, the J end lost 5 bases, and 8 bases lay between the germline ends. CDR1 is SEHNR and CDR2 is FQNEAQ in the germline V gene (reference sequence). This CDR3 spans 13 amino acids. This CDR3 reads CASSLGERETQYF. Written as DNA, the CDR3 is TGTGCCAGCAGCTTAGGGGAACGGGAGACCCAGTACTTC.

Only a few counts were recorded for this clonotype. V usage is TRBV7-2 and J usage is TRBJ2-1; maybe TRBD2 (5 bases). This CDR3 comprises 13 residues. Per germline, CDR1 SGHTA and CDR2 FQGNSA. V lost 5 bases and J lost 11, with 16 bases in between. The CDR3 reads CASSPPPPGKQFF. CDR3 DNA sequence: TGTGCCAGCAGCCCCCCACCACCGGGAAAGCAGTTCTTC.

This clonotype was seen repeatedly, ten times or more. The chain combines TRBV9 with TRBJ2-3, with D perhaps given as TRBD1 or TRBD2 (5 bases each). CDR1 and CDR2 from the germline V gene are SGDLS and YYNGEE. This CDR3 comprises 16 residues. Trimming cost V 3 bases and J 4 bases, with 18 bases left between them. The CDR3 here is CASSAMGEKGADTQYF. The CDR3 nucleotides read TGTGCCAGCAGCGCAATGGGGGAGAAAGGGGCAGATACGCAGTATTTT.